Presented here are 21 T cell receptor beta chains from one specimen sequenced in a study of cytomegalovirus exposure and HLA in healthy donors (dated by TCRdb to 2016 to 2017). Receptor amplification or capture employed the immunoSEQ multiplex PCR assay. TCRdb carries this immuneACCESS record with in-frame sequences only. Its versions omit some clonotypes, under half of them owing to an unresolved V gene in the studies checked, with the rest unexplained. The sample data list 150,000 to 200,000 clones, and 91% of these were observed just once. The ten largest clones take up 3% of the sample. Sequencing used PBMCs. These receptor sequences come from a woman aged 18-29 years in good health and CMV-seropositive.

The chain carries TRBV6-5 and TRBJ1-2; D is possibly TRBD1 (5 bases). Trimming stripped 4 bases from V and 6 bases from J, with 9 bases between. CDR1 is MNHEY, CDR2 SVGAGI, per germline. CDR3 length: 12 amino acids. CDR3: CASSLSRDGYTF. In DNA form, the CDR3 reads TGTGCCAGCAGTTTAAGCAGGGATGGCTACACCTTC.

The gene calls are TRBV5-1 and TRBJ2-7; a weak D match, TRBD2 (6 bases). Trimming stripped 0 bases from V and 0 bases from J, with 7 bases between. Germline CDR1 SGHRS, CDR2 YFSETQ. This CDR3 contains 14 residues. CDR3 in amino acids: CASSLGGASYEQYF. The CDR3 DNA reads as TGCGCCAGCAGCTTGGGCGGGGCCTCCTACGAGCAGTACTTC.

V and J are TRBV2 and TRBJ1-1; D might be TRBD1 (6 bases). The CDR3 consists of 13 residues. From germline, CDR1 is SNHLY and CDR2 FYNNEI. Trimming removed 6 bases from V and 0 bases from J, with 8 bases in between. The CDR3 bases are TGTGCCAGCAGCACAGGGATGAACACTGAAGCTTTCTTT. Amino acids: CASSTGMNTEAFF.

The rearrangement links TRBV30 to TRBJ1-2, with D possibly TRBD1 on 5 matching bases. Looked up from germline, CDR1 is GTSNPN and CDR2 is SVGIG (reference sequence). This CDR3 has 13 amino acids. Trimming took 3 bases from V and 4 from J, leaving 12 bases between them. CDR3 nucleotide sequence: TGTGCCTGGAGGGCGGGGGGTGGCTATGGCTACACCTTC. Its protein is CAWRAGGGYGYTF.

The chain combines TRBV11-2 with TRBJ1-6; 9 nucleotides align to TRBD1. Germline CDR1 SGHAT, CDR2 FQNNGV. The junction had 6 bases not matched to a gene; V was cut back by 3 bases and J by 9 bases. This CDR3 contains 15 residues. The CDR3 is CASSFTGGEASPLHF. CDR3 bases: TGTGCCAGCAGCTTCACAGGGGGCGAAGCTTCACCCCTCCACTTT.

The rearrangement uses TRBV7-9 and TRBJ1-2; D is unclear. V shed 3 bases and J shed 6 bases, with 11 bases lying between them. The CDR3 contains 13 residues. Looked up from germline, CDR1 is SEHNR and CDR2 is FQNEAQ (reference sequence). The CDR3 DNA reads TGTGCCAGCAGCTTGGGTATGAGGAATGGCTACACCTTC. Translating gives CASSLGMRNGYTF.

V gene TRBV5-5 combines with J gene TRBJ1-1, with D possibly TRBD1 on 6 matching bases. Germline CDR1 reads SGHKS; CDR2 reads YYEKEE (reference sequence). The CDR3 spans 15 residues. Trimming removed 1 base at V and 4 bases at J, with 14 bases between. The CDR3 spells CASSLIGRGGTEAFF. CDR3 sequence (DNA): TGTGCCAGCAGCTTGATTGGCAGGGGTGGCACTGAAGCTTTCTTT.

The genes are TRBV2 and TRBJ2-1; 8 positions agree with TRBD2. Per germline, CDR1 SNHLY and CDR2 FYNNEI. The CDR3 length is 13 residues. V lost 7 bases, J lost 5 bases, and 4 bases stayed unmatched. The CDR3: CASKKRGNNEQFF. The CDR3 DNA reads TGTGCCAGCAAGAAGCGGGGGAACAATGAGCAGTTCTTC.

V gene TRBV7-3 combines with J gene TRBJ2-1; perhaps TRBD1 as D (6 bases). Germline V gene lookup returns CDR1 SGHTA and CDR2 FQGTGA. The V end was cut by 5 bases, the J end by 1 base, with 12 bases between. CDR3 length equals 15 residues. The DNA for the CDR3 is TGTGCCAGCAGCCCGGACAGAGTTTCCTACAATGAGCAGTTCTTC. This sequence encodes CASSPDRVSYNEQFF.

The chain is built from TRBV12-1 and TRBJ2-7; TRBD2 is the table's D call and was not checked against the DNA. TRBV12-1 corresponds to a pseudogene. This CDR3 has 17 residues. The CDR3 loop is CASSLPSGGSSLYEQYF. The CDR3 bases are TGTGCCAGCAGCTTGCCTAGCGGGGGGAGTTCCCTCTACGAGCAGTACTTC.

The rearrangement links TRBV27 to TRBJ1-5; D gene ambiguous. The V gene lost 2 bases and the J gene lost 4 bases, with 6 bases spanning the gap. The CDR3 consists of 13 residues. Germline lookup yields CDR1 MNHEY and CDR2 SMNVEV (reference sequence). CDR3 in amino acids: CASSLSQNQPQHF. CDR3 nucleotides: TGTGCCAGCAGTTTAAGTCAGAATCAGCCCCAGCATTTT.

This clone has only one observation. The chain combines TRBV28 with TRBJ2-1; tentative D call: TRBD2 (6 bases). The CDR3 loop spans 16 amino acids. Trimming removed 3 bases from V and 7 bases from J, with 19 bases in between. CDR1 MDHEN and CDR2 SYDVKM come from the germline V gene. The CDR3 nucleotides are TGTGCCAGCAGTTTCGGCAGCGGGTGGCTGTCTAATGAGCAGTTCTTC. Amino acids: CASSFGSGWLSNEQFF.

This rearrangement joins TRBV5-1 to TRBJ2-1; weak D call: TRBD1 (6 bases). The V end was cut by 4 bases, the J end by 2 bases, with 22 bases between. The germline gives CDR1 SGHRS, CDR2 YFSETQ. CDR3 size: 18 residues. The CDR3 loop is CASSVTHPLGHPYNEQFF. CDR3 in DNA: TGCGCCAGCAGCGTGACACATCCATTGGGACACCCCTACAATGAGCAGTTCTTC.

The chain has TRBV11-3 and TRBJ2-4; D call uncertain. Germline values: CDR1 SGHNT, CDR2 YENEEA. Trimming removed 10 bases at V and 6 bases at J, with 13 bases between. The CDR3 spans 12 residues. CDR3 nucleotide sequence: TGTGCCATCCGAGTTAACTCAAACATTCAGTACTTC. It translates to CAIRVNSNIQYF.

This chain connects TRBV7-9 to TRBJ2-2; 9 bases align to TRBD1. Germline CDR1 reads SEHNR; CDR2 reads FQNEAQ (reference sequence). The CDR3 runs 17 residues. V trimming: 5 bases; J trimming: 4 bases; junction bases outside the gene matches: 11. The CDR3 loop reads CASSTTRTGAGTGELFF. The CDR3 region has the DNA TGTGCCAGCAGCACCACTCGGACAGGGGCGGGCACCGGGGAGCTGTTTTTT.

This clone appeared once. The J gene is TRBJ1-1, the V gene TRBV6-6; D is unclear. Germline CDR1 and CDR2: MNHNY and SVGAGI (reference sequence). The CDR3 has 14 amino acids. The ends were cut back, 2 bases at V and 1 base at J, with 8 bases in the middle. DNA for the CDR3: TGTGCCAGCAGTTACCAGCGAGGGAACACTGAAGCTTTCTTT. Its translation is CASSYQRGNTEAFF.

The sample holds a few counts of this clone. This chain uses TRBV6-4 with TRBJ2-7, with TRBD1 matching 7 bases. CDR1 and CDR2 (germline): MRHNA, SNTAGT. The ends lost 4 bases at V and 2 bases at J; junction bases unmatched: 2. The CDR3 has 13 amino acids. The CDR3 sequence: CASSGDSTYEQYF. CDR3 sequence (DNA): TGTGCCAGCAGTGGGGACAGTACCTACGAGCAGTACTTC.

This clone was seen once. The J gene is TRBJ2-1, the V gene TRBV5-4; D is possibly TRBD1 (6 bases). The CDR3 contains 16 residues. V dropped 1 base and J dropped 2 bases, with 13 bases sitting between them. Germline V gene data show CDR1 as SGHNT and CDR2 as YYREEE (reference sequence). CDR3 in amino acids: CASSLSGGSPYNEQFF. In DNA form, the CDR3 reads TGTGCCAGCAGCTTGTCTGGGGGCAGCCCCTACAATGAGCAGTTCTTC.

The chain has TRBV30 and TRBJ2-5; the match to TRBD2 covers 10 bases. Germline loops: CDR1 GTSNPN, CDR2 SVGIG (reference sequence). The length of the CDR3 is 14 residues. The trim removed 5 bases at V and 5 bases at J, leaving 8 bases unmatched. CDR3 in amino acids: CAWSGTSVMETQYF. The CDR3 DNA reads TGTGCCTGGTCCGGGACTAGCGTGATGGAGACCCAGTACTTC.

CDR3 coding DNA: TGCGCCAGCAGCTTGGCGGGGCGGGGGGCCTACGAGCAGTACTTC. Protein: CASSLAGRGAYEQYF. V gene TRBV5-1 combines with J gene TRBJ2-7, with 8 bases identical to TRBD2. V shed 0 bases, J shed 2 bases, and the junction held 4 bases outside the gene matches. The CDR3 spans 15 residues. Germline loops: CDR1 SGHRS, CDR2 YFSETQ.

V gene TRBV5-6 combines with J gene TRBJ1-2; 10 positions match TRBD1. The germline CDR1 and CDR2 sequences are SGHDT and YYEEEE. CDR3 length equals 14 residues. With 4 bases clipped from V and 1 base from J, the junction kept 1 base outside the gene matches. This CDR3 reads CASSGDRGNYGYTF. The CDR3 DNA reads as TGTGCCAGCAGCGGGGACAGGGGTAACTATGGCTACACCTTC. The full variable domain, with the rest looked up from reference TRBV5-6 and TRBJ1-2, is DAGVTQSPTHLIKTRGQQVTLRCSPKSGHDTVSWYQQALGQGPQFIFQYYEEEERQRGNFPDRFSGHQFPNYSSELNVNALLLGDSALYLCASSGDRGNYGYTFGSGTRLTVV.